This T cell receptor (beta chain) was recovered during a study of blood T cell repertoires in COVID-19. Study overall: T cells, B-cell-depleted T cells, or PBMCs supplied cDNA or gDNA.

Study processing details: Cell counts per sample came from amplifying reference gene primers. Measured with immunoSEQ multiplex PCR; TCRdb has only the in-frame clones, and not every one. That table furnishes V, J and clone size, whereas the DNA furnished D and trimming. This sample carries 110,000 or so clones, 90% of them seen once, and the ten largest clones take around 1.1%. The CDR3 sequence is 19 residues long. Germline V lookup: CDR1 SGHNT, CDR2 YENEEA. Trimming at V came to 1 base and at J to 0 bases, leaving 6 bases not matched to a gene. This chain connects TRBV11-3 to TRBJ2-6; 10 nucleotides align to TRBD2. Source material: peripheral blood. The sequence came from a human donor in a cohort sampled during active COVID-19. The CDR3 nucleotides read TGTGCCAGCAGCTTAGCACTAGCGGGGCCCCTCTCTGGGGCCAACGTCCTGACTTTC. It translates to CASSLALAGPLSGANVLTF.